This T cell receptor (beta chain) derives from a study of human T cells and chemical hapten exposure. Study-level information: For sensitization, 2% DPC was applied to a roughly 2 cm by roughly 2 cm patch of upper inner arm skin.

Study results and caveats: Counts of TCRs above 1 in 1000 frequency stayed unchanged with DPC sensitization.

The CDR3 is 16 amino acids. Germline values: CDR1 MNHEY, CDR2 SVGAGI. With 0 bases removed from V and 2 bases from J, the gap between germline ends came to 11 bases. This clonotype was counted between two and nine times. The antigen is not known. From the RACE reads, TCRdb called clonotypes with MiXCR, one entry per CDR3 protein. Among more than 150,000 distinct CDR3 sequences listed, 14% were seen once. Documented time point: patch test 1, 2 weeks after DPC sensitization. The treatment denotes: therapeutic diphenylcyclopropenone sensitization with weekly scalp DPC. The clonotype originates from a woman between 25 and 40 years old with alopecia areata. Some clones in this sample may be carry-over from other donors' samples. The V call is TRBV6-5, the J call TRBJ1-5; D gene unclear. The material was whole blood, obtained in connection with sensitization to the hapten diphenylcyclopropenone (DPC). Here the CDR3 reads CASSYSLPRGNQPQHF. The CDR3 DNA is TGTGCCAGCAGTTACTCATTGCCACGGGGCAATCAGCCCCAGCATTTT.